The rows below give T cell receptor beta chains drawn from one sample of a study of shared clonotypes between healthy human individuals. Assay used: immunoSEQ multiplex PCR; TCRdb lists only in-frame clones, some missing. The table has about 110,000 clones, under 70% seen once; the top ten hold around 24%. The sequenced sample was memory CD8+ T cells sorted from blood. These receptors all stem from a woman aged 25 to 39 in good health. The CDR3 runs from the conserved cysteine through the conserved F or W.

v_call	cdr3_aa
TRBV25-1	CASSDHRDKSSYEQYF
TRBV5-4	CASSWGGNQPQHF
TRBV6-5	CASSYGQLADTQYF
TRBV7-2	CASSSWLRPGQKETQYF
TRBV7-3	CASSPGLVVNEQFF
TRBV28	CASVLTGAFNQPQHF
TRBV19	CASSLGYSNEKLFF
TRBV5-1	CASSVRLAGFTDTQYF
TRBV7-2	CASSEYIRDEQYF
TRBV19	CATQETSGYYEQYF
TRBV29-1	CSVEGGRASSEQFF
TRBV7-9	CASSFRQGGSYEQYF
TRBV28	CASRHVWSDPNEKLFF
TRBV4-2	CASSQAGNSYEQYF
TRBV7-3	CASSPGRGLRSLEQYF
TRBV6-6	CASSYDRKGYTF
TRBV6-1	CASTSIREQYF
TRBV25-1	CASSPPGGAYGYTF
TRBV21-1	CASSKDRGQGAFF
TRBV7-2	CASSLYRTPYTYEQYF
TRBV27	CASSLYPAWADGYTF
TRBV4-1	CASRIRQGMGTEAFF
TRBV4-1	CASSPGTSGPKNSYEQYF
TRBV6-1	CASSEGSGTATEAFF
TRBV10-3	CAISAGRITYEQYF
TRBV7-9	CASSPLAGGVTDTQYF
TRBV11-2	CASTPAGRNYGYTF